These 6 T cell receptor beta chains were sequenced from one sample in a study of T cell responses to AZD1222 COVID-19 vaccine. Measured with immunoSEQ multiplex PCR; TCRdb has only the in-frame clones, and not every one. The sample has around 150,000 clones, more than 70% seen once; the top ten hold more than 5.5%. The sample consisted of peripheral blood, taken on day 0 of AZD1222 vaccination. All receptors come from an adult in good health.

The gene calls are TRBV7-2 and TRBJ1-5; the match to TRBD1 covers 7 bases. Germline V gives CDR1 SGHTA, CDR2 FQGNSA. The CDR3 length is 15 residues. V lost 5 bases, J lost 0 bases, and 4 bases stayed unmatched. CDR3 nucleotide sequence: TGTGCCAGCAGCCCGGGACAGTATAGCAATCAGCCCCAGCATTTT. It is translated as CASSPGQYSNQPQHF.

This sequence joins TRBV2 and TRBJ1-2, with TRBD1 identical over 8 bases. Germline V gene sequence: CDR1 SNHLY, CDR2 FYNNEI. The J segment lost 1 base and the V segment lost 7 bases, leaving 2 bases of the junction unmatched. CDR3 length equals 13 residues. CDR3 DNA sequence: TGTGCCAGCAAGGGACAGGATAACTATGGCTACACCTTC. Translated: CASKGQDNYGYTF. Full variable domain (outside the CDR3, taken from reference TRBV2 and TRBJ1-2): EPEVTQTPSHQVTQMGQEVILRCVPISNHLYFYWYRQILGQKVEFLVSFYNNEISEKSEIFDDQFSVERPDGSNFTLKIRSTKLEDSAMYFCASKGQDNYGYTFGSGTRLTVV.

The chain is built from TRBV9 and TRBJ2-7; D is perhaps TRBD1 (5 bases). This CDR3 is built from 14 residues. Germline loops: CDR1 SGDLS, CDR2 YYNGEE. V lost 0 bases and J lost 4, with 11 bases in between. The CDR3 region is CASSVAGQGYEQYF. CDR3 bases: TGTGCCAGCAGCGTAGCTGGGCAGGGATACGAGCAGTACTTC.

This clone was observed a single time. The same CDR3 also results from other DNA sequences found in this sample. The V call is TRBV5-1, the J call TRBJ1-4; D may be TRBD1 (6 bases). The germline gives CDR1 SGHRS, CDR2 YFSETQ. V lost 1 base and J 4 bases, leaving 8 bases between the germline ends. This CDR3 is 14 amino acids long. The CDR3 DNA reads TGCGCCAGCAGCTTGAGGGGGATTAATGAAAAACTGTTTTTT. Residues: CASSLRGINEKLFF.

The CDR3 is CASSLNRGHGYTF. The CDR3 nucleotides read TGTGCCAGCAGTTTGAACAGGGGGCATGGCTACACCTTC. V and J are TRBV28 and TRBJ1-2; 9 nucleotides align to TRBD1. This CDR3 comprises 13 residues. CDR1 is MDHEN and CDR2 is SYDVKM in the germline V gene. Trimming cost V 3 bases and J 6 bases; bases outside gene matches: 2.

This sequence joins TRBV28 and TRBJ2-1; 7 bases line up with TRBD2. Per the germline V gene, CDR1 is MDHEN and CDR2 is SYDVKM. CDR3 length: 13 amino acids. V was pared by 0 bases and J by 9 bases, with 2 bases of the junction left unmatched. The CDR3 DNA reads TGTGCCAGCAGTTTATGGGGCGGGAGTGAGCAGTTCTTC. It codes for CASSLWGGSEQFF.